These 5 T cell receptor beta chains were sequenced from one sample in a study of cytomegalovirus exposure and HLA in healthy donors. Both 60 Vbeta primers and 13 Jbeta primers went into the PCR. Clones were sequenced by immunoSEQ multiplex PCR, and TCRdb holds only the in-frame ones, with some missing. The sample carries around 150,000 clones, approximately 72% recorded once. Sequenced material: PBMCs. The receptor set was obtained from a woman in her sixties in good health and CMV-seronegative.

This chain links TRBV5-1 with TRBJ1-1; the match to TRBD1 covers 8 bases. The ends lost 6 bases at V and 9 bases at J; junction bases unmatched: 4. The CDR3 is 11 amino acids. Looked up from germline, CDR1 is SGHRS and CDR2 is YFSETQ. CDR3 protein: CASKTGDKAFF. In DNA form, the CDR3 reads TGCGCCAGCAAGACAGGGGATAAAGCTTTCTTT.

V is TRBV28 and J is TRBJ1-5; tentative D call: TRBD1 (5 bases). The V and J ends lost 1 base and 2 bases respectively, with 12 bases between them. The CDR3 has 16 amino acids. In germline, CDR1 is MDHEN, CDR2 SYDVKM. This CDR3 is CASSLLQGGGNQPQHF. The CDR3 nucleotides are TGTGCCAGCAGTTTATTGCAGGGCGGGGGCAATCAGCCCCAGCATTTT.

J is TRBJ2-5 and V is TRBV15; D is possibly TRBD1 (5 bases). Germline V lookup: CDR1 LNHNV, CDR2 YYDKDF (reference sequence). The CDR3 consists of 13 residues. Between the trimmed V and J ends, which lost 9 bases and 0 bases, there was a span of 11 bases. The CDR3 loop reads CATSRQYQETQYF. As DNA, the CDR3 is TGTGCCACGAGCCGACAGTACCAAGAGACCCAGTACTTC.

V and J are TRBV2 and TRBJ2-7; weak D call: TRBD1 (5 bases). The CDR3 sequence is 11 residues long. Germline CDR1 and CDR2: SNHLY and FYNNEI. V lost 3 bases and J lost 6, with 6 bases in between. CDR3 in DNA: TGTGCCAGCAGTGAGACAGCCGAGCAGTACTTC. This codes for CASSETAEQYF.

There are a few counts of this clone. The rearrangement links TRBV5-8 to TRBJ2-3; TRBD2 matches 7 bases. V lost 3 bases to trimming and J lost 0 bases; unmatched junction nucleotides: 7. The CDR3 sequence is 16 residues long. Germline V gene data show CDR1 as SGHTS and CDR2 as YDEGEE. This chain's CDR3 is CASSSPSGRSTDTQYF. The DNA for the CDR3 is TGTGCCAGCAGCTCTCCCTCCGGGAGGAGCACAGATACGCAGTATTTT.